This T cell receptor (beta chain) was obtained from a study of patients and donors after allogeneic stem cell transplantation. V gave up 1 base and J gave up 5 bases; unmatched junction bases: 4. The CDR3 covers 16 residues. CDR1 and CDR2 (germline): LGHNA, YSLEER. One entry per CDR3 protein results from TCRdb running MiXCR on the RT-PCR reads. The table has 150,000 to 250,000 distinct CDR3 sequences, 41% seen once; the top ten hold about 30%. The sample was blood, either unsorted or a sorted T cell fraction (not recorded which). This clonotype was obtained from a human donor who was either an allogeneic HSCT recipient or a stem cell or donor lymphocyte infusion donor (not recorded which). It is not recorded whose cells these are; they may come from a transplant donor. The chain has TRBV4-3 and TRBJ2-2, with 10 bases aligning to TRBD2. The CDR3 protein is CASSQGLAGGTGELFF. The CDR3 DNA reads as TGCGCCAGCAGCCAAGGGTTAGCGGGAGGTACCGGGGAGCTGTTTTTT.